The clone carrying this T cell receptor beta chain was detected ten times or more. The antigen is not known. The CDR3 is 14 residues long. Germline CDR1 LNHNV, CDR2 YYDKDF (reference sequence). V gave up 4 bases and J gave up 8 bases; unmatched junction bases: 7. MiXCR, run by TCRdb on the 5' RACE reads, gives a single entry per CDR3 protein. The data contain some 110,000 distinct CDR3 sequences, under 8% of them singletons. The data are from a study of T cells after yellow fever vaccination. Findings of the study overall: The bulk population could contribute abundant contaminating clonotypes to FACS-sorted repertoires.

This TCR came from a man aged 18 to 35 who received the YFV17D yellow fever vaccine. The chain joins TRBV15 to TRBJ2-3; 9 nucleotides agree with TRBD1. The sequenced sample was CD4+ T cells sorted from PBMCs, obtained approximately 11 days after the first yellow fever vaccination. CDR3 DNA sequence: TGTGCCACCAGCATTCGGGACAGGGTGGTTACGCAGTATTTT. Translation: CATSIRDRVVTQYF.